These 27 T cell receptor beta chains originate from one sample sequenced in a study of cytomegalovirus exposure and HLA in healthy donors. The PCR had 60 Vbeta and 13 Jbeta primers. Sequencing was performed with immunoSEQ multiplex PCR; in TCRdb, only in-frame clones are kept and a portion is missing. The top ten hold over 1% of the sample, which has about 140,000 clones, 73% seen once. Source material: PBMCs. These receptors all come from a woman in her thirties or forties in good health and CMV-seronegative.

The V call is TRBV7-2, the J call TRBJ1-5; TRBD1 might be the D (6 bases). This CDR3 region has 16 residues. Germline V CDR1 and CDR2: SGHTA, FQGNSA. V was cut by 5 bases and J by 0 bases, with 14 bases left in between. The CDR3 DNA follows: TGTGCCAGCAGCCTATCCACAGGGTATAGCAATCAGCCCCAGCATTTT. This translates into CASSLSTGYSNQPQHF.

This chain links TRBV27 with TRBJ2-1; the match to TRBD2 covers 11 bases. Germline V gene lookup returns CDR1 MNHEY and CDR2 SMNVEV (reference sequence). This CDR3 contains 15 residues. Trimming took 2 bases from V and 7 from J; bases not matched to a gene: 4. CDR3 bases: TGTGCCAGCAGTTTAGGGAGACTAGCGGGGAATGAGCAGTTCTTC. Translating it yields CASSLGRLAGNEQFF.

V usage is TRBV6-5 and J usage is TRBJ1-1; D is possibly TRBD1 (6 bases). Looked up from germline, CDR1 is MNHEY and CDR2 is SVGAGI. Trimming took 6 bases from V and 7 from J, leaving 12 bases between them. The CDR3 has 12 amino acids. The CDR3 reads CASSYGGYEAFF. The CDR3 DNA reads TGTGCCAGCAGCTATGGGGGCTATGAAGCTTTCTTT.

This clone occurred a few times. The chain carries TRBV4-3 and TRBJ2-6, with unresolved D. CDR1 is LGHNA and CDR2 is YSLEER in the germline V gene. The CDR3 has 16 amino acids. V dropped 1 base and J dropped 4 bases, with 11 bases sitting between them. This CDR3 reads CASSQVTLGGANVLTF. Here the CDR3 DNA reads TGCGCCAGCAGCCAAGTAACCCTAGGAGGGGCCAACGTCCTGACTTTC.

The rearrangement uses TRBV10-3 and TRBJ2-1; no clear D gene. V was clipped by 2 bases and J by 12 bases, with 11 bases between them. Germline V gene data show CDR1 as ENHRY and CDR2 as SYGVKD. This CDR3 has 12 amino acids. The CDR3 protein is CAISERIDWQFF. In DNA form, the CDR3 reads TGTGCCATCAGTGAGAGAATCGACTGGCAGTTCTTC.

This clone has only a few counts. The chain employs TRBV7-9 and TRBJ1-5; D is unresolved. The CDR3 sequence is 15 residues long. Germline values: CDR1 SEHNR, CDR2 FQNEAQ (reference sequence). V was pared by 5 bases and J by 3 bases, with 14 bases between. The CDR3 loop reads CASSAVSEPNQPQHF. CDR3 coding DNA: TGTGCCAGCAGCGCGGTTTCAGAGCCCAATCAGCCCCAGCATTTT. Full variable domain (outside the CDR3, taken from reference TRBV7-9 and TRBJ1-5): DTGVSQNPRHKITKRGQNVTFRCDPISEHNRLYWYRQTLGQGPEFLTYFQNEAQLEKSRLLSDRFSAERPKGSFSTLEIQRTEQGDSAMYLCASSAVSEPNQPQHFGDGTRLSIL.

The genes are TRBV7-3 and TRBJ2-3, with TRBD2 matching 10 bases. V shed 5 bases and J 6 bases; nucleotides not matched to a gene: 14. From germline, CDR1 is SGHTA and CDR2 FQGTGA. The CDR3 extends over 17 amino acids. The chain's CDR3 is CASSPSRAGGLWDTQYF. The CDR3 DNA reads TGTGCCAGCAGCCCAAGCAGAGCGGGGGGGCTTTGGGATACGCAGTATTTT.

In this sample, this clone turned up a few times. The V call is TRBV11-3, the J call TRBJ1-1; 7 bases map to TRBD1. The V gene's germline CDR1 is SGHNT and CDR2 YENEEA. Germline trimming cut 1 base from V and 1 base from J; bases unmatched to any gene: 3. This CDR3 contains 15 residues. The CDR3 bases are TGTGCCAGCAGCTTAGGCCAGGGGGAGAACACTGAAGCTTTCTTT. This encodes CASSLGQGENTEAFF.

The chain couples TRBV2 to TRBJ1-2; 9 nucleotides align to TRBD1. Per germline, CDR1 SNHLY and CDR2 FYNNEI. Trimming took 6 bases from V and 4 from J; bases not matched to a gene: 3. The CDR3 has 13 amino acids. The chain's CDR3 is CASRGTGSYGYTF. The CDR3 DNA sequence: TGTGCCAGCAGGGGGACAGGGAGCTATGGCTACACCTTC. Using reference TRBV2 and TRBJ1-2 for the parts outside the CDR3, the full variable domain is EPEVTQTPSHQVTQMGQEVILRCVPISNHLYFYWYRQILGQKVEFLVSFYNNEISEKSEIFDDQFSVERPDGSNFTLKIRSTKLEDSAMYFCASRGTGSYGYTFGSGTRLTVV.

The chain combines TRBV27 with TRBJ2-2, with 10 bases that match TRBD2. Germline CDR1 MNHEY, CDR2 SMNVEV (reference sequence). The CDR3 spans 16 residues. Trimming cost V 5 bases and J 4 bases; bases outside gene matches: 7. DNA of the CDR3: TGTGCCAGCAGTATGACGAGCGGGGGGGGCACCGGGGAGCTGTTTTTT. Residues: CASSMTSGGGTGELFF.

The gene calls are TRBV6-5 and TRBJ2-3, with 7 nucleotides matching TRBD1. This CDR3 is 14 amino acids long. Trimming cost V 5 bases and J 0 bases; bases outside gene matches: 2. Germline V gene data show CDR1 as MNHEY and CDR2 as SVGAGI. The chain's CDR3 is CASSPDRSTDTQYF. The CDR3, as DNA: TGTGCCAGCAGTCCGGACAGGAGCACAGATACGCAGTATTTT.

The chain has TRBV18 and TRBJ2-5; D gene ambiguous. Trimming pared 3 bases from V and 5 bases from J, leaving 16 bases between. Germline CDR1 reads KGHSH; CDR2 reads LQKENI. The CDR3 runs 15 residues. The CDR3 sequence: CASSPLAVKWETQYF. The CDR3 bases are TGTGCCAGCTCACCTCTGGCGGTTAAGTGGGAGACCCAGTACTTC.

This clone was detected only a few times. The CDR3 reads CASSMDRPRAGELFF. For the CDR3, the DNA is TGTGCCAGCAGCATGGACCGACCGAGGGCCGGGGAGCTGTTTTTT. The chain links TRBV5-6 to TRBJ2-2, with D possibly matching TRBD2 (5 bases). The CDR3 runs 15 residues. V gave up 4 bases and J gave up 6 bases, with 16 bases separating them. CDR1 SGHDT and CDR2 YYEEEE come from the germline V gene.

CDR3 protein: CASSLGGVAYNEQFF. CDR3 nucleotide sequence: TGCGCCAGCAGCTTGGGCGGGGTCGCCTACAATGAGCAGTTCTTC. The chain combines TRBV5-1 with TRBJ2-1, with D possibly matching TRBD2 (6 bases). CDR3 length equals 15 residues. CDR1 and CDR2 from the germline V gene are SGHRS and YFSETQ. V was pared by 0 bases and J by 2 bases, with 9 bases between.

This clone turned up a few times. The CDR3 DNA reads TGCGCCAGCAGCATGGGACAGGGGAATGAAAAACTGTTTTTT. Translated: CASSMGQGNEKLFF. This rearrangement joins TRBV5-1 to TRBJ1-4; the match to TRBD1 covers 10 bases. Germline loops: CDR1 SGHRS, CDR2 YFSETQ. The CDR3 totals 14 residues. V shed 4 bases, J shed 5 bases, and the junction held 2 bases outside the gene matches.

The chain couples TRBV7-2 to TRBJ1-2, with D perhaps matching TRBD1 (6 bases). Germline values: CDR1 SGHTA, CDR2 FQGNSA. Trimming removed 2 bases at V and 0 bases at J, with 10 bases between. The CDR3 is made up of 15 amino acids. The CDR3 here is CASSLKGGANYGYTF. For the CDR3, the DNA is TGTGCCAGCAGCTTAAAAGGGGGAGCTAACTATGGCTACACCTTC.

This clone was counted between two and nine times. The gene calls are TRBV9 and TRBJ2-1, with D uncertain. The CDR3 contains 15 residues. The V gene's germline CDR1 is SGDLS and CDR2 YYNGEE. V was clipped by 0 bases and J by 2 bases, with 9 bases between them. In DNA, the CDR3 is TGTGCCAGCAGCGTAGGGGCAGGCCCCTACAATGAGCAGTTCTTC. It codes for CASSVGAGPYNEQFF. The full variable domain, completed using reference TRBV9 and TRBJ2-1, is DSGVTQTPKHLITATGQRVTLRCSPRSGDLSVYWYQQSLDQGLQFLIQYYNGEERAKGNILERFSAQQFPDLHSELNLSSLELGDSALYFCASSVGAGPYNEQFFGPGTRLTVL.

V and J are TRBV12-5 and TRBJ2-5, with D hard to call. CDR1 LGHNT and CDR2 FRNRAP come from the germline V gene. The CDR3 has 13 amino acids. Between the trimmed V and J ends, which lost 3 bases and 5 bases, there was a span of 10 bases. CDR3 bases: TGTGCTAGTGGTTTTCTTCCTGAGGAGACCCAGTACTTC. Translation: CASGFLPEETQYF.

This clone has a single count. The gene calls are TRBV10-3 and TRBJ2-1, with D tentatively TRBD1 (7 bases). Germline CDR1 and CDR2: ENHRY and SYGVKD. The germline V and J ends were trimmed by 3 bases and 0 bases, with 12 bases remaining between them. The CDR3 spans 16 residues. The CDR3 region has the DNA TGTGCCATCAGTGACTGGCAGGGGGGCTCCTACAATGAGCAGTTCTTC. Translation gives CAISDWQGGSYNEQFF.

This clone was picked up a small number of times. The chain links TRBV2 to TRBJ2-5; D is ambiguous. Trimming pared 4 bases from V and 3 bases from J, leaving 3 bases between. This CDR3 region has 11 residues. CDR1 is SNHLY, CDR2 FYNNEI, per germline. CDR3 loop: CASSVKETQYF. CDR3 nucleotides: TGTGCCAGCAGTGTAAAAGAGACCCAGTACTTC.

Remarks on this clone: One junction end does not reproduce the germline sequence, and a read error may be involved. The chain combines TRBV23-1 with TRBJ1-1; TRBD1 agrees at 7 bases. Being an ORF, TRBV23-1 has a function that is uncertain. The CDR3 is 20 amino acids. For the CDR3, the DNA is TGCGCCAGCAGTCAATATGGAGGGGGCAGTAACACTATCGGGTTTGCTGAGGCTTTCTTT. This encodes CASSQYGGGSNTIGFAEAFF.

The chain employs TRBV7-2 and TRBJ2-7; perhaps TRBD2 as D (5 bases). The V end was cut by 3 bases, the J end by 3 bases, with 12 bases between. The CDR3 is 14 residues long. Per germline, CDR1 SGHTA and CDR2 FQGNSA. In DNA, the CDR3 is TGTGCCAGCAGCTTTCGAGGGTCCCACTACGAGCAGTACGTC. Translating gives CASSFRGSHYEQYV.

The rearrangement uses TRBV19 and TRBJ1-4, with 7 bases that match TRBD1. The length of the CDR3 is 14 residues. CDR1 and CDR2 from the germline V gene are LNHDA and SQIVND (reference sequence). J lost 6 bases, V lost 5 bases, and 6 bases had no gene match. CDR3 loop: CASSAGTAYEKLFF. The CDR3 nucleotides read TGTGCCAGTAGTGCCGGGACAGCCTATGAAAAACTGTTTTTT.

The V call is TRBV6-1, the J call TRBJ1-5; D is ambiguous. The CDR3 is 15 amino acids. Germline CDR1 and CDR2: MNHNS and SASEGT. V lost 5 bases, J lost 3 bases, and 14 bases lay in between. The DNA of the CDR3 is TGTGCCAGCAGTACAGAGACGATCGCCAATCAGCCCCAGCATTTT. As protein: CASSTETIANQPQHF.

J is TRBJ1-3 and V is TRBV4-2; no firm D call. The CDR3 is made up of 16 amino acids. Germline V CDR1 and CDR2: LGHNA, YNFKEQ. The ends were cut back, 1 base at V and 4 bases at J, with 14 bases in the middle. Written as DNA, the CDR3 is TGTGCCAGCAGCCAAGCAATAACGGGGAGCGGAAACACCATATATTTT. Encoded protein: CASSQAITGSGNTIYF.

The J gene is TRBJ1-4, the V gene TRBV19, with TRBD1 matching 8 bases. Per germline, CDR1 LNHDA and CDR2 SQIVND (reference sequence). CDR3 length: 17 residues. V shed 5 bases and J 7 bases; nucleotides not matched to a gene: 15. Here the CDR3 DNA reads TGTGCCAGTAGTCTCCCCAGGGGGCGCATTCCGCGTGAAAAACTGTTTTTT. Translating gives CASSLPRGRIPREKLFF.

V is TRBV21-1 and J is TRBJ2-1; the listed D gene, TRBD1, was not tested against the DNA. TRBV21-1 is recorded as a pseudogene. This CDR3 contains 14 residues. The CDR3 nucleotides read TGTGCCAGCAGCAAAGGTCTCCAGTTCAATGAGCAGTTCTTC. As protein: CASSKGLQFNEQFF.